The 2 T cell receptor beta chains below all came from one sample that was sequenced in a study of T cells in women clearing cervical HPV infection. Some clones are missing from TCRdb's copy, which holds only in-frame ones; the method was immunoSEQ multiplex PCR. This table lists 25,000 to 35,000 clones. The specimen sequenced was blood buffy coat. The source is a woman aged 18-69 years with a cervical HPV16 infection that either progressed to CIN3+ or cleared (not recorded which).

In regard to this clone: With the read ending 3 residues before the CDR3 end, the germline J gene is used to fill in that end. This chain links TRBV5-1 with TRBJ2-3; TRBD1 aligns across 8 bases. The V segment lost 4 bases and the J segment 4 bases; nucleotides outside the gene matches: 8. The CDR3 covers 15 residues. Germline V gives CDR1 SGHRS, CDR2 YFSETQ. CDR3 sequence reads: CASSATGGWADTQYF. CDR3 DNA (partial): TGCGCCAGCAGCGCCACAGGGGGGTGGGCAGATACG. Filled out from reference TRBV5-1 and TRBJ2-3, the complete variable domain reads KAGVTQTPRYLIKTRGQQVTLSCSPISGHRSVSWYQQTPGQGLQFLFEYFSETQRNKGNFPGRFSGRQFSNSRSEMNVSTLELGDSALYLCASSATGGWADTQYFGPGTRLTVL.

About this clone itself: With the read ending 3 residues before the CDR3 end, the germline J gene is used to fill in that end. This sequence joins TRBV6-1 and TRBJ2-7, with D perhaps matching TRBD1 (6 bases). The CDR3 is 12 residues long. Trimming stripped 4 bases from V and 5 bases from J, with 9 bases between. The germline V gene has CDR1 MNHNS and CDR2 SASEGT. The chain's CDR3 is CASSVGADEQYF. The sequenced part of the CDR3 DNA is TGTGCCAGCAGTGTGGGGGCTGACGAG.